This TCR beta chain was observed in a study of blood T cell repertoires in COVID-19. Study information: Sites across the United States, Italy and Spain contributed samples from acute and convalescent COVID-19. Sources were T cells, B-cell-depleted T cells, or PBMCs; the material itself was cDNA or gDNA.

Produced via immunoSEQ multiplex PCR; TCRdb's table is partial and in-frame only. The sample includes approximately 69,000 clones, over 70% of them seen just once. This CDR3 is built from 15 residues. The germline V gene has CDR1 SGHDT and CDR2 YYEEEE. Trimming cost V 3 bases and J 10 bases, with 17 bases left between them. The specimen was peripheral blood. This chain connects TRBV5-6 to TRBJ1-6; unclear D gene. This receptor was identified in a man aged 55-75 years with acute or convalescent COVID-19. CDR3 sequence reads: CASSYRPIHGSPLHF. In DNA, the CDR3 is TGTGCCAGCAGCTACCGACCCATCCACGGGTCACCCCTCCACTTT. The full variable domain, rest sourced from reference TRBV5-6 and TRBJ1-6, is DAGVTQSPTHLIKTRGQQVTLRCSPKSGHDTVSWYQQALGQGPQFIFQYYEEEERQRGNFPDRFSGHQFPNYSSELNVNALLLGDSALYLCASSYRPIHGSPLHFGNGTRLTVT.